Listed here are 21 T cell receptor beta chains from one sample, sequenced in a study of molecular identifiers for immune sequencing clone quantification (dated by TCRdb to the late 2010s). Library preparation used PCR. The sequencer listed for this sample is NextSeq 500. The public sequencing data were trimmed at Q25 with fastp and processed into clonotypes with MiXCR by TCRdb, which kept only in-frame beta chains. A single entry per CDR3 protein holds the most common genes and DNA from its merged rows. For this sample the table gives some 100,000 distinct CDR3 sequences, of which roughly 38% were detected only once. The ten largest clones capture less than 5.5% of the sample. The sequencing input was naive CD8+ T cells from blood, with Jurkat cell RNA spiked in. The label giving this sample's cell subset or site can be read as: FACS-sorted CD8+CD4-CCR7+CD45RA+ naive T cells. These receptors were collected from a human donor in good health. Some libraries in this study had Jurkat cell RNA spiked in.

This clonotype was seen ten or more times. V is TRBV29-1 and J is TRBJ2-7; D unclear. Trimming took off 7 bases at V and 10 bases at J, with 14 bases between the two ends. The CDR3 consists of 10 residues. CDR1 and CDR2 (germline): SQVTM, ANQGSEA. CDR3 nucleotide sequence: TGCAGCGCCCAAGGCCGCTTTCAGTACTTC. Protein product: CSAQGRFQYF.

In regard to this clonotype: Since a much larger clone is just one base distant, this may be a read error. This chain links TRBV12-3 or TRBV12-4 with TRBJ2-1; D gene ambiguous. The germline V and J ends were trimmed by 4 bases and 5 bases, with 6 bases remaining between them. The CDR3 contains 12 residues. CDR3: CASSSDNNEQFF. The CDR3, as DNA: TGTGCCAGCAGTTCCGACAACAATGAGCAGTTCTTC.

On this clonotype: One junction end disagrees with the germline gene, perhaps due to a read error. V gene TRBV4-2 combines with J gene TRBJ1-2; possible D gene TRBD1, 5 bases. Germline CDR1 LGHNA, CDR2 YNFKEQ. The CDR3 is 17 amino acids. DNA of the CDR3: TGTGCCAGCAGCCAAGTGGCCCTACAGGTCCCCCTTTATGGCTACGCCTTC. This translates into CASSQVALQVPLYGYAF.

This clonotype has just a few counts. This chain joins TRBV6-2 or TRBV6-3 and TRBJ2-6; 7 bases agree with TRBD1. V lost 2 bases and J lost 0; bases outside the gene matches: 4. The CDR3 covers 17 residues. Germline assignment: CDR1 MNHEY and CDR2 SVGEGT. CDR3 region: CASSYVQGSSGANVLTF. Here the CDR3 DNA reads TGTGCCAGCAGTTACGTACAGGGGAGCTCTGGGGCCAACGTCCTGACTTTC.

This clonotype appeared once. Just one base apart from a much larger clone, this may be a read error. This chain connects TRBV10-1 to TRBJ2-3; D tentatively fits TRBD1 or TRBD2 (5 bases each). Germline V gives CDR1 WNHNN, CDR2 SYGVQD (reference sequence). The CDR3 runs to 13 residues. The CDR3 loop is CASSRDKADTQNF. The CDR3 nucleotides read TGCGCCAGCAGCAGGGATAAAGCGGATACGCAGAATTTT.

This clonotype was seen many times. The genes are TRBV4-1 and TRBJ2-1; TRBD2 aligns across 11 bases. With V trimmed by 5 bases and J by 10 bases, 7 bases remained unmatched. The CDR3 totals 14 residues. The germline V gene has CDR1 MGHRA and CDR2 YSYEKL. The CDR3 spells CASSVLAGVYEQFF. The DNA for the CDR3 is TGCGCCAGCAGCGTACTAGCGGGAGTATACGAGCAGTTCTTC.

Many counts were recorded for this clonotype. The junction shows a germline mismatch at one end, possibly a read error. V gene TRBV25-1 combines with J gene TRBJ2-1; TRBD1 aligns across 7 bases. The germline CDR1 and CDR2 sequences are MGHDK and SYGVNS. The CDR3 extends over 11 amino acids. CDR3 coding DNA: TGTGGAGGGGGCTTTGGCGAGATTGTGATCTTC. Its translation is CGGGFGEIVIF. Supplemented by reference TRBV25-1 and TRBJ2-1, the full variable domain reads EADIYQTPRYLVIGTGKKITLECSQTMGHDKMYWYQQDPGMELHLIHYSYGVNSTEKGDLSSESTVSRIRTEHFPLTLESARPSHTSQYLCGGGFGEIVIFGPGTRLTVL.

The chain employs TRBV6-1 and TRBJ2-7; either TRBD1 or TRBD2 may fit D (5 bases each). This CDR3 has 13 amino acids. Germline values: CDR1 MNHNS, CDR2 SASEGT. Deletions cut 11 bases from V and 3 bases from J, with 17 bases between. This chain's CDR3 is CAGSGTEIYEQYF. The CDR3 DNA follows: TGTGCCGGATCCGGGACGGAAATCTACGAGCAGTACTTC.

On this clonotype: This may arise from a read error, as a much more abundant clone is one base away. This chain uses TRBV4-1 with TRBJ2-7, with 10 positions matching TRBD1. Germline CDR1 reads MGHRA; CDR2 reads YSYEKL. The CDR3 loop spans 14 amino acids. J was trimmed by 6 bases and V by 3 bases; bases with no gene match: 5. As DNA, the CDR3 is TGCGCCAGCAGCCACGGACAGGGGGTGGGCGAGCAGTACTTC. Translating gives CASSHGQGVGEQYF.

The sample holds many counts of this clonotype. The chain uses TRBV19 and TRBJ1-5; D remains unclear. Germline V lookup: CDR1 LNHDA, CDR2 SQIVND (reference sequence). Trimming took 3 bases from V and 2 from J, leaving 11 bases between them. This CDR3 contains 15 residues. The CDR3 here is CASSIMGYGNQPQHF. As DNA, the CDR3 is TGTGCCAGTAGTATTATGGGTTATGGCAATCAGCCCCAGCATTTT.

This clonotype was picked up many times. The rearrangement joins TRBV28 to TRBJ2-7, with D perhaps TRBD2 (5 bases). The germline V gene has CDR1 MDHEN and CDR2 SYDVKM. V was pared by 2 bases and J by 0 bases, with 17 bases between. The CDR3 spans 17 residues. CDR3 bases: TGTGCCAGCAGTTTACCCATCCCGGACTCGGGCTCCTACGAGCAGTACTTC. This gives the protein CASSLPIPDSGSYEQYF. Supplemented by reference TRBV28 and TRBJ2-7, the full variable domain reads DVKVTQSSRYLVKRTGEKVFLECVQDMDHENMFWYRQDPGLGLRLIYFSYDVKMKEKGDIPEGYSVSREKKERFSLILESASTNQTSMYLCASSLPIPDSGSYEQYFGPGTRLTVT.

This clonotype appeared a few times. The missing conserved phenylalanine or tryptophan at the end of this CDR3 makes a read error likely. The chain uses TRBV2 and TRBJ1-2; D uncertain. Germline V gene lookup returns CDR1 SNHLY and CDR2 FYNNEI. The CDR3 consists of 11 residues. V dropped 2 bases and J dropped 4 bases, with 2 bases sitting between them. The CDR3 coding sequence is TGTGCCAGCAGTGAATCCTATGGCTACACCCTC. Amino acid sequence: CASSESYGYTL.

This clonotype was detected a few times. This rearrangement joins TRBV28 to TRBJ2-2; 9 positions agree with TRBD1. V trimming: 6 bases; J trimming: 1 base; junction bases outside the gene matches: 6. CDR1 is MDHEN and CDR2 is SYDVKM in the germline V gene. CDR3 length: 16 residues. CDR3 coding DNA: TGTGCCAGCAGCCTTGGACAGGGGCTGAACACCGGGGAGCTGTTTTTT. Protein: CASSLGQGLNTGELFF.

In its sample, this clonotype was seen many times. The chain carries TRBV7-2 and TRBJ2-1, with no clear D. This CDR3 spans 12 amino acids. Germline lookup yields CDR1 SGHTA and CDR2 FQGNSA. V lost 4 bases and J 7 bases, leaving 8 bases between the germline ends. The CDR3 DNA reads as TGTGCCAGCAGCTATCGACCGAATGAGCAGTTCTTC. This sequence encodes CASSYRPNEQFF.

Notes on this clonotype: This may be a read error: a much more frequent sequence differs by one nucleotide. The gene calls are TRBV29-1 and TRBJ1-3; D ambiguous. The CDR3 is 15 amino acids. Looked up from germline, CDR1 is SQVTM and CDR2 is ANQGSEA. The CDR3: CSVVDTKGRGNAIYF. The CDR3 bases are TGCAGCGTTGTGGATACTAAAGGGCGAGGAAACGCCATATATTTT.

A few counts support this clonotype. This chain links TRBV12-3 or TRBV12-4 with TRBJ2-7; D not resolved. V was shortened by 6 bases and J by 2 bases, with 5 bases between the two germline ends. The CDR3 length is 11 residues. CDR3 in amino acids: CASSNAYEQYF. The CDR3 bases are TGTGCCAGCAGCAACGCCTACGAGCAGTACTTC.

The J gene is TRBJ1-3, the V gene TRBV28; unclear D gene. The CDR3 has 18 amino acids. V lost 4 bases and J 0 bases, leaving 19 bases between the germline ends. Germline V gene sequence: CDR1 MDHEN, CDR2 SYDVKM. The CDR3 here is CASSSPKDQEPSGNTIYF. CDR3 nucleotides: TGTGCCAGCAGTTCCCCCAAGGATCAGGAACCCTCTGGAAACACCATATATTTT. Based on the CDR3 plus reference TRBV28 and TRBJ1-3, the full variable domain is DVKVTQSSRYLVKRTGEKVFLECVQDMDHENMFWYRQDPGLGLRLIYFSYDVKMKEKGDIPEGYSVSREKKERFSLILESASTNQTSMYLCASSSPKDQEPSGNTIYFGEGSWLTVV.

In this sample, this clonotype turned up many times. CDR3 DNA sequence: TGTGCCAGCAGCCCCGGGACAGCTCTAGAGACCCAGTACTTC. It is translated as CASSPGTALETQYF. The gene calls are TRBV13 and TRBJ2-5, with 7 bases fitting TRBD1. This CDR3 has 14 amino acids. The V segment lost 5 bases and the J segment 4 bases; nucleotides outside the gene matches: 7. The germline CDR1 and CDR2 sequences are PRHDT and FYEKMQ (reference sequence).

The rearrangement uses TRBV5-6 and TRBJ2-7; a weak D match, TRBD1 (6 bases). The germline V gene has CDR1 SGHDT and CDR2 YYEEEE. The CDR3 loop spans 14 amino acids. Trimming shortened V by 0 bases and J by 3 bases, and 10 bases separated the two germline ends. CDR3 sequence reads: CASSLGDTYYEQYF. CDR3 nucleotides: TGTGCCAGCAGCTTGGGGGACACGTACTACGAGCAGTACTTC. The whole variable domain, remainder taken from reference TRBV5-6 and TRBJ2-7, is DAGVTQSPTHLIKTRGQQVTLRCSPKSGHDTVSWYQQALGQGPQFIFQYYEEEERQRGNFPDRFSGHQFPNYSSELNVNALLLGDSALYLCASSLGDTYYEQYFGPGTRLTVT.

As regards this clonotype: This may be a read error: a much more frequent sequence differs by one nucleotide. The chain joins TRBV7-6 to TRBJ2-3; tentative D call: TRBD1 (5 bases). The V and J ends lost 4 bases and 0 bases respectively, with 8 bases between them. CDR3 length equals 14 residues. Per the germline V gene, CDR1 is SGHVS and CDR2 is FNYEAQ. CDR3 nucleotides: TGTGCCAGCAGCTCAGGGTTGAGCACAGATACGCAGTATTTT. Protein sequence: CASSSGLSTDTQYF.

The chain couples TRBV11-2 to TRBJ2-1; D unresolved. Per germline, CDR1 SGHAT and CDR2 FQNNGV. The length of the CDR3 is 11 residues. The V gene lost 5 bases and the J gene lost 9 bases, with 8 bases spanning the gap. The chain's CDR3 is CASSRNSEQFF. The CDR3 coding sequence is TGTGCCAGCAGCCGGAACAGTGAGCAGTTCTTC.